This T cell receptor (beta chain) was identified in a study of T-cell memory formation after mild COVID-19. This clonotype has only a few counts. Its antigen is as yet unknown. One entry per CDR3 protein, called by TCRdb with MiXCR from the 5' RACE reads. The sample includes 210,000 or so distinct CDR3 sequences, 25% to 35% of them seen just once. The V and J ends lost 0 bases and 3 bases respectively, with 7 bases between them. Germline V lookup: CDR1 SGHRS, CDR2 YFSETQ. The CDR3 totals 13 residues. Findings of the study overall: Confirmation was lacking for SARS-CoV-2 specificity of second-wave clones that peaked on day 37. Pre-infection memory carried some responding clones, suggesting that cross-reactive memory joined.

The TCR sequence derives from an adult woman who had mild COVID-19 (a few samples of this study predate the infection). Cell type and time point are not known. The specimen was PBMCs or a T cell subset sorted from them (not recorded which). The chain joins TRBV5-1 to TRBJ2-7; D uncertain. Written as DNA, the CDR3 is TGCGCCAGCAGCTTGGACAGCATCTACGAGCAGTACTTC. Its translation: CASSLDSIYEQYF.